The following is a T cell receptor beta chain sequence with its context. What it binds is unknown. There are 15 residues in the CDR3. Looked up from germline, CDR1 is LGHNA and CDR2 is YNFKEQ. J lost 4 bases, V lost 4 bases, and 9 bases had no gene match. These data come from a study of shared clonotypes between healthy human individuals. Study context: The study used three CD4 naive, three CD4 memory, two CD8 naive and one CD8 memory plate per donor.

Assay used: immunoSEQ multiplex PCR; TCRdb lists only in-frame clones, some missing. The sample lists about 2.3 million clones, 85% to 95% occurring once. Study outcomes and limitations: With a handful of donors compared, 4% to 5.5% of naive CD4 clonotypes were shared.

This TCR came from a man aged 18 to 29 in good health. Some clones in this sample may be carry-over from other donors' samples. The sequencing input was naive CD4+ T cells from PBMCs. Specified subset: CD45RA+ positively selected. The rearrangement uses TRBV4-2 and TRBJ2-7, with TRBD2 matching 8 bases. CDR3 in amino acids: CASSPSGSSLYEQYF. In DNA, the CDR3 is TGTGCCAGCAGCCCGAGCGGGAGCAGCCTATACGAGCAGTACTTC.